This entry describes one T cell receptor beta chain. Produced via immunoSEQ multiplex PCR; TCRdb's table is partial and in-frame only. Of about 130,000 clones in the sample, approximately 86% were seen once. V shed 4 bases and J shed 0 bases, with 15 bases lying between them. The CDR3 totals 15 residues. CDR1 is GTSNPN and CDR2 is SVGIG in the germline V gene (reference sequence). This sample is part of a study of blood T cell repertoires in COVID-19. Across the whole study: Nucleic acid was either cDNA or gDNA, and it came from T cells, B-cell-depleted T cells, or PBMCs.

Sequenced: peripheral blood. This receptor was obtained from a woman in her 70s with COVID-19, enrolled during active disease. The rearrangement joins TRBV30 to TRBJ1-1, with TRBD1 as a possible D gene (6 bases). CDR3 loop: CAWTPPDRVNTEAFF. DNA of the CDR3: TGTGCCTGGACCCCCCCGGACAGAGTGAACACTGAAGCTTTCTTT.